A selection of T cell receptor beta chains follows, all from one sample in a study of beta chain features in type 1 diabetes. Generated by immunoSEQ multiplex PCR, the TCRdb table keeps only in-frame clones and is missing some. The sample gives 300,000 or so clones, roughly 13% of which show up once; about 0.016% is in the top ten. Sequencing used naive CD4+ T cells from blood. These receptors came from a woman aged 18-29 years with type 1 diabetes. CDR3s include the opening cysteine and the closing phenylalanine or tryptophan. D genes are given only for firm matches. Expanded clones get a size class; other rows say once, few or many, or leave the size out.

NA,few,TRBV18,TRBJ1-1,CASSPAGTPGEAFF,TGTGCCAGCTCACCCGCGGGGACCCCGGGTGAAGCTTTCTTT
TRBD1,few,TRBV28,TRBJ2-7,CASSLGQGGEQYF,TGTGCCAGCAGTTTAGGACAGGGGGGCGAGCAGTACTTC
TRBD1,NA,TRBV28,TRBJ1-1,CASGSTGTANTEAFF,TGTGCCAGCGGTAGTACGGGGACAGCCAACACTGAAGCTTTCTTT
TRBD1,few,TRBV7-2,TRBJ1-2,CASSRTGIGYGYTF,TGTGCCAGCAGCCGGACAGGGATTGGCTATGGCTACACCTTC
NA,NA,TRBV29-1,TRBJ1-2,CSVDKGQPADGYGYTF,TGCAGCGTTGACAAAGGACAGCCCGCCGACGGCTATGGCTACACCTTC
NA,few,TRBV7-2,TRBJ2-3,CASSALAAASTDTQYF,TGTGCCAGCAGCGCATTAGCGGCCGCTAGCACAGATACGCAGTATTTT
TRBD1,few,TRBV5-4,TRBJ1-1,CASSTRTGGETEAFF,TGTGCCAGCAGCACACGCACAGGGGGCGAAACTGAAGCTTTCTTT
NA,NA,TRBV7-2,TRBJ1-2,CASSLGSGVGYTF,TGTGCCAGCAGCTTAGGGTCGGGGGTTGGCTACACCTTC
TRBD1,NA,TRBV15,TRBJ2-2,CATSRDRGQPGELFF,TGTGCCACCAGCAGAGATAGGGGACAGCCCGGGGAGCTGTTTTTT
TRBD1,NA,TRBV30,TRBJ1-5,CAWRGQGNQPQHF,TGTGCCTGGAGAGGACAGGGGAATCAGCCCCAGCATTTT
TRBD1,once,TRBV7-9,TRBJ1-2,CASSYRWDRGDYGYTF,TGTGCCAGCAGCTACCGTTGGGACAGGGGAGACTATGGCTACACCTTC
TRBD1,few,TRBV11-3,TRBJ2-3,CASSPRAGGSDTQYF,TGTGCCAGCAGCCCTCGAGCAGGGGGCAGCGATACGCAGTATTTT
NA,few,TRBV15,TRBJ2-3,CATSRDPSSTDTQYF,TGTGCCACCAGCAGAGATCCTAGCAGCACAGATACGCAGTATTTT
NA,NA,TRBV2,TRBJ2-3,CASTLGATDTQYF,TGTGCCAGCACCCTGGGAGCCACAGATACGCAGTATTTT
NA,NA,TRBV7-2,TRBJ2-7,CASSVSGTSSYEQYF,TGTGCCAGCAGTGTGTCCGGGACATCATCCTACGAGCAGTACTTC
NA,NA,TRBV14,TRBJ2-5,CASSQRRSWSGETQYF,TGTGCCAGCAGCCAACGCCGCTCCTGGTCAGGGGAGACCCAGTACTTC
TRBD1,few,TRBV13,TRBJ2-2,CASSWGTGANTGELFF,TGTGCCAGCAGCTGGGGGACAGGGGCGAACACCGGGGAGCTGTTTTTT
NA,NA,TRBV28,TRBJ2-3,CASKGRKDTQYF,TGTGCCAGCAAGGGGCGGAAGGATACGCAGTATTTT
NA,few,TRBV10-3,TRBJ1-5,CAISEGAGNQPQHF,TGTGCCATCAGTGAGGGGGCCGGCAATCAGCCCCAGCATTTT
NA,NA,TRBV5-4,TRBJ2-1,CASSTPSYNEQFF,TGTGCCAGCAGCACTCCATCCTACAATGAGCAGTTCTTC
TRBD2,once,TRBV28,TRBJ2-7,CAIESLPGLAHFEQYF,TGTGCCATCGAGAGCTTACCGGGACTAGCCCATTTCGAGCAGTACTTC
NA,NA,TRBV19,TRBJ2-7,CASSFREFYEQYF,TGTGCCAGTAGTTTTCGGGAATTCTACGAGCAGTACTTC
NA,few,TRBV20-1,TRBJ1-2,CSAQQGYGYTF,TGCAGTGCTCAACAGGGCTATGGCTACACCTTC
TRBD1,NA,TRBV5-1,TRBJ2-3,CASSDASRQGASTDTQYF,TGCGCCAGCAGCGATGCCTCCCGACAGGGGGCTAGCACAGATACGCAGTATTTT
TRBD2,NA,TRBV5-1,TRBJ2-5,CASSLRPGLAGEETQYF,TGCGCCAGCAGCTTGCGTCCTGGACTAGCGGGAGAGGAGACCCAGTACTTC
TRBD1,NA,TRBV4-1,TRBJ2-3,CASSQDPGTELSDTQYF,TGCGCCAGCAGCCAAGATCCCGGGACAGAATTATCAGATACGCAGTATTTT
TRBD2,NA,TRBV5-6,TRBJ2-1,CASSLKVFRASGRRNEQFF,TGTGCCAGCAGCTTGAAGGTATTCCGGGCTAGCGGGAGGAGGAATGAGCAGTTCTTC
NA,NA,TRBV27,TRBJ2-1,CASSNGDFVNEQFF,TGTGCCAGCAGTAACGGGGACTTCGTTAATGAGCAGTTCTTC
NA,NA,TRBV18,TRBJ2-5,CASSPLAVEMETQYF,TGTGCCAGCTCACCACTAGCGGTGGAGATGGAGACCCAGTACTTC
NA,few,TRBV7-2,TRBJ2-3,CASSLGTTSTDTQYF,TGTGCCAGCAGCTTAGGGACTACGAGCACAGATACGCAGTATTTT
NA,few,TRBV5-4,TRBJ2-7,CASSHRATGEQYF,TGTGCCAGCAGCCACAGGGCCACTGGCGAGCAGTACTTC
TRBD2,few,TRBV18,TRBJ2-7,CASSLGPGGNYEQYF,TGTGCCAGCTCACTAGGACCCGGGGGGAACTACGAGCAGTACTTC
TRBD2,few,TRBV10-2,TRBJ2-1,CASSLLAGGSEQFF,TGCGCCAGCAGTCTCCTAGCGGGAGGTTCTGAGCAGTTCTTC
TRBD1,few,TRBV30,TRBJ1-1,CAWRTGLNTEAFF,TGTGCCTGGAGGACAGGGTTGAACACTGAAGCTTTCTTT
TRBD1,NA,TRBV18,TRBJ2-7,CASSPNTGTASYEQYF,TGTGCCAGCTCACCCAACACCGGGACAGCTTCCTACGAGCAGTACTTC
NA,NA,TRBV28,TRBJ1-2,CASSLSGDGYTF,TGTGCCAGCAGTTTATCAGGGGATGGCTACACCTTC
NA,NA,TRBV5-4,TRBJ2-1,CASSLAGEQFF,TGTGCCAGCAGCTTGGCGGGAGAGCAGTTCTTC
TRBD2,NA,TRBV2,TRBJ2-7,CASSKAGTISYEQYF,TGTGCCAGCAGTAAGGCCGGGACTATAAGCTACGAGCAGTACTTC
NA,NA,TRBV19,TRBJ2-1,CASSIMGLTSRGEQFF,TGTGCCAGTAGTATAATGGGACTTACTTCACGGGGTGAGCAGTTCTTC
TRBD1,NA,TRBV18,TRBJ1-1,CASSQQGTEAFF,TGTGCCAGCTCACAACAGGGGACTGAAGCTTTCTTT
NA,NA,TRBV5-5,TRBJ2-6,CASTSSSGANVLTF,TGTGCCAGCACCTCGAGCTCTGGGGCCAACGTCCTGACTTTC
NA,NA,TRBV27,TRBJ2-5,CASSFGRGVETQYF,TGTGCCAGCAGTTTTGGCAGGGGTGTAGAGACCCAGTACTTC
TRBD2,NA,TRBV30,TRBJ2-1,CAWSVGLTSGSYNEQFF,TGTGCCTGGAGTGTAGGGTTGACTAGCGGGAGCTACAATGAGCAGTTCTTC
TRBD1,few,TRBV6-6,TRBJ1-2,CASSYGTGRGYTF,TGTGCCAGCAGTTACGGGACAGGGAGAGGCTACACCTTC
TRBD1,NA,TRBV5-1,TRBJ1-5,CASSLGTGGEPQHF,TGCGCCAGCAGCTTGGGGACAGGTGGAGAGCCCCAGCATTTT
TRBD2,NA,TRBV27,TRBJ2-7,CASISATGLAHYEQYF,TGTGCCAGCATTTCTGCCACCGGACTAGCTCATTACGAGCAGTACTTC
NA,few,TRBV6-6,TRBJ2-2,CASPGRLGGELFF,TGTGCCAGCCCTGGGCGCCTGGGTGGGGAGCTGTTTTTT
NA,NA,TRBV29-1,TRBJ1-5,CSALREPNQPQHF,TGCAGCGCCCTCCGAGAGCCGAATCAGCCCCAGCATTTT
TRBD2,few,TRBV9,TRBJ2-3,CASSVGASGSGADTQYF,TGTGCCAGCAGCGTAGGGGCTAGCGGGAGCGGGGCAGATACGCAGTATTTT
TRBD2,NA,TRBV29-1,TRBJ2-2,CSHSAGGANTGELFF,TGCAGCCACTCAGCGGGAGGCGCGAACACCGGGGAGCTGTTTTTT
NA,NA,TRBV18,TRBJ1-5,CASSPHRTGQPQHF,TGTGCCAGCTCACCACACAGGACCGGTCAGCCCCAGCATTTT
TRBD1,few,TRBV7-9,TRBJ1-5,CASSPFGQGNQPQHF,TGTGCCAGCAGCCCTTTCGGACAGGGGAATCAGCCCCAGCATTTT
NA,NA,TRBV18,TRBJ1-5,CASSPASNQPQHF,TGTGCCAGCTCACCGGCAAGCAATCAGCCCCAGCATTTT